This TCR beta chain came from a study of T cell responses to AZD1222 COVID-19 vaccine. Whole-study context: Pooled together were second doses at about 4 or about 12 weeks. Findings and limits, study-wide: White British donors predominated, females outnumbered males, and clonal diversity was possibly underestimated. Nearly half of spike-specific TCRs reportedly target variant regions that are unmutated in the B.1.351 and B.1.1.7 variants. None of the repertoires were sampled until the peak T cell response had passed.

V was pared by 7 bases and J by 4 bases, with 16 bases between. Per germline, CDR1 SGHVS and CDR2 FQNEAQ. There are 15 residues in the CDR3. The repertoire was sequenced with immunoSEQ multiplex PCR; TCRdb's copy has only in-frame clones and lacks some. The data contain 70,000 to 80,000 clones, around 86% of them seen just once; the ten biggest clones take up more than 2%. In regard to this clone: Its antigen is not known.

The sequence was collected from an adult in good health. The chain joins TRBV7-8 to TRBJ2-2; D perhaps matches TRBD1 (6 bases). The sample was peripheral blood, taken on day 0 of AZD1222 vaccination. The CDR3 reads CASKLFRGGTGELFF. The DNA of the CDR3 is TGTGCCAGCAAATTATTCAGGGGCGGCACCGGGGAGCTGTTTTTT.